These 24 T cell receptor beta chains share one sample of origin, sequenced in a study of blood T cells in healthy people across ages. A J-beta primer mix and a sample-barcoded 5' primer were used in a second PCR of about 6 to 12 cycles. TCRdb used MiXCR to reprocess the 5' RACE reads, holding one entry per CDR3 protein. The table has about 620,000 distinct CDR3 sequences, around 21% seen once. Sequenced sample: blood. Source of these receptors: a man aged 70 or older in good health.

The chain joins TRBV20-1 to TRBJ2-5, with TRBD2 matching over 11 bases. The end of the DNA aligns better with TRBJ2-1, so the J call may be wrong. Looked up from germline, CDR1 is DFQATT and CDR2 is SNEGSKA (reference sequence). There are 15 residues in the CDR3. The CDR3 loop reads CSARDRLAGWREQFF. The CDR3 coding sequence is TGCAGTGCTAGAGATAGACTAGCGGGATGGCGTGAGCAGTTCTTC.

Only a few counts were recorded for this clonotype. The rearrangement links TRBV4-1 to TRBJ2-4; TRBD1 agrees at 7 bases. CDR3 length equals 16 residues. With 0 bases clipped from V and 9 bases from J, the junction kept 11 bases outside the gene matches. Per the germline V gene, CDR1 is MGHRA and CDR2 is YSYEKL. In DNA form, the CDR3 reads TGCGCCAGCAGCCAAGAGGGCCACAGGGGAAGAGGCATTCAGTACTTC. Encoded protein: CASSQEGHRGRGIQYF.

On this clonotype: One junction end does not reproduce the germline sequence, and a read error may be involved. The chain couples TRBV7-9 to TRBJ1-4, with 7 bases aligning to TRBD1. The CDR3 spans 14 residues. Germline CDR1 and CDR2: SEHNR and FQNEAQ (reference sequence). DNA for the CDR3: TGTACCAGCAGCTCGGGACAGCTAGGAGAAAAACTGTTTTTT. Translating it yields CTSSSGQLGEKLFF.

J is TRBJ2-3 and V is TRBV25-1; 10 nucleotides match TRBD2. Germline loops: CDR1 MGHDK, CDR2 SYGVNS. V lost 2 bases, J lost 4 bases, and 6 bases stayed unmatched. The CDR3 spans 16 residues. The CDR3 DNA reads TGTGCCAGCAGTGAACTTCTAGCGGGAGCGCCAGATACGCAGTATTTT. Its protein product is CASSELLAGAPDTQYF. Complete variable domain (other parts from reference TRBV25-1 and TRBJ2-3): EADIYQTPRYLVIGTGKKITLECSQTMGHDKMYWYQQDPGMELHLIHYSYGVNSTEKGDLSSESTVSRIRTEHFPLTLESARPSHTSQYLCASSELLAGAPDTQYFGPGTRLTVL.

This clonotype was counted a few times. V is TRBV20-1 and J is TRBJ2-3; 13 nucleotides match TRBD2. After removal of 5 bases from V and 4 bases from J, the junction contained 6 bases not matched to a gene. The CDR3 covers 15 residues. CDR1 and CDR2 from the germline V gene are DFQATT and SNEGSKA (reference sequence). CDR3: CSAGLGLAGSDTQYF. CDR3 nucleotides: TGCAGTGCTGGCCTGGGACTAGCGGGATCAGATACGCAGTATTTT.

The chain is built from TRBV20-1 and TRBJ2-7, with TRBD1 identical over 7 bases. Germline trimming cut 5 bases from V and 0 bases from J; bases unmatched to any gene: 10. Germline V CDR1 and CDR2: DFQATT, SNEGSKA (reference sequence). The CDR3 runs to 15 residues. The CDR3 DNA is TGCAGTGCTCTACTTTTGGACAGGTACTCCTACGAGCAGTACTTC. This encodes CSALLLDRYSYEQYF.

On this clonotype: The junction and the germline gene differ at one end; a read error may be behind it. The chain uses TRBV28 and TRBJ2-2, with D maybe TRBD2 (6 bases). The germline CDR1 and CDR2 sequences are MDHEN and SYDVKM. The CDR3 covers 14 residues. CDR3 amino acids: CASSLSLTPGGLFF. The CDR3 nucleotides are TGTGCCAGCAGTTTATCTCTAACCCCCGGGGGGCTGTTTTTT.

The table lists this clonotype with a few counts. The rearrangement links TRBV5-1 to TRBJ2-5, with TRBD2 as a possible D gene (6 bases). Germline values: CDR1 SGHRS, CDR2 YFSETQ. V was shortened by 4 bases and J by 0 bases, with 10 bases between the two germline ends. The CDR3 sequence is 14 residues long. The CDR3 DNA is TGCGCCAGCAGCCGCCGGGACTACCAAGAGACCCAGTACTTC. Its translation is CASSRRDYQETQYF.

This clonotype was detected only a few times. The chain joins TRBV29-1 to TRBJ2-1, with unresolved D. CDR1 and CDR2 (germline): SQVTM, ANQGSEA. CDR3 length: 12 amino acids. V lost 5 bases and J lost 1, with 6 bases in between. In DNA, the CDR3 is TGCAGCGTTCCCGGGTCCTACAATGAGCAGTTCTTC. Its protein product is CSVPGSYNEQFF.

This clonotype was seen only a few times. V and J are TRBV19 and TRBJ2-5; 8 positions match TRBD2. V shed 5 bases and J 4 bases; nucleotides not matched to a gene: 9. Germline loops: CDR1 LNHDA, CDR2 SQIVND (reference sequence). This CDR3 contains 15 residues. The CDR3 bases are TGTGCCAGTAGTGCGAGTGGACTAGCAGTAGAGACCCAGTACTTC. Translation: CASSASGLAVETQYF. The whole variable domain, filled in from reference TRBV19 and TRBJ2-5, reads DGGITQSPKYLFRKEGQNVTLSCEQNLNHDAMYWYRQDPGQGLRLIYYSQIVNDFQKGDIAEGYSVSREKKESFPLTVTSAQKNPTAFYLCASSASGLAVETQYFGPGTRLLVL.

The chain links TRBV6-5 to TRBJ2-5; D might be TRBD1 (6 bases). Deletions cut 7 bases from V and 0 bases from J, with 12 bases between. There are 14 residues in the CDR3. CDR1 MNHEY and CDR2 SVGAGI come from the germline V gene. In nucleotides, the CDR3 is TGTGCCAGCAACAGGGATCTCAACCAAGAGACCCAGTACTTC. Amino acids: CASNRDLNQETQYF.

This clonotype was observed a few times. The V gene is TRBV12-3 or TRBV12-4, the J gene TRBJ2-5; D is ambiguous. Judging by the DNA end, TRBJ2-1 fits better; the J call may be wrong. CDR3 length equals 13 residues. The CDR3 bases are TGTGCCAGCAGTTTAAGAAGATGGGAAAAGCAGTTCTTC. It codes for CASSLRRWEKQFF.

This clonotype turned up a few times. It may be a read error: a sequence one base away is much more abundant. The J gene is TRBJ2-5, the V gene TRBV5-1; a possible D gene is TRBD1 (6 bases). This CDR3 has 14 amino acids. The germline V gene encodes CDR1 SGHRS and CDR2 YFSETQ. CDR3: CASGFGQQRETQYF. CDR3 DNA sequence: TGCGCCAGCGGCTTCGGACAGCAAAGAGAGACCCAGTACTTC.

Here the CDR3 DNA reads TGTGCTAGTGGTCCCTCCCTAGCGTTCTACAATGAGCAGTTCTTC. It translates to CASGPSLAFYNEQFF. The V call is TRBV12-5, the J call TRBJ2-7; weak D call: TRBD2 (6 bases). Gene TRBJ2-1 matches the end of the DNA better, so the J call may be wrong. Germline CDR1 LGHNT, CDR2 FRNRAP. CDR3 length: 15 amino acids.

This CDR3 is CASSLGGPGETQYF. The CDR3 DNA reads as TGTGCCAGCAGTTTGGGGGGCCCAGGGGAGACTCAGTACTTC. The V call is TRBV28, the J call TRBJ2-1; D tentatively fits TRBD1 or TRBD2 (6 bases each). The DNA end is a closer match to TRBJ2-4, so the J assignment may be wrong. Per the germline V gene, CDR1 is MDHEN and CDR2 is SYDVKM. This CDR3 spans 14 amino acids.

The V and J genes are TRBV28 and TRBJ2-3; 13 nucleotides line up with TRBD2. The V gene's germline CDR1 is MDHEN and CDR2 SYDVKM. The V segment lost 5 bases and the J segment 6 bases; nucleotides outside the gene matches: 5. The CDR3 spans 15 residues. As DNA, the CDR3 is TGTGCCAGCAGTCCCAAACTAGCGGGAGGGGATACGCAGTATTTT. Amino acid sequence: CASSPKLAGGDTQYF.

This clonotype was observed a few times. The chain uses TRBV5-5 and TRBJ2-7; 10 positions match TRBD1. CDR3 length: 16 amino acids. The junction had 4 bases not matched to a gene; V was cut back by 0 bases and J by 1 base. CDR1 is SGHKS and CDR2 is YYEKEE in the germline V gene (reference sequence). The CDR3 loop is CASSLASDRGSYEQYF. The DNA of the CDR3 is TGTGCCAGCAGCTTGGCTTCGGACAGGGGGTCCTACGAGCAGTACTTC. The full variable domain, completed using reference TRBV5-5 and TRBJ2-7, is DAGVTQSPTHLIKTRGQQVTLRCSPISGHKSVSWYQQVLGQGPQFIFQYYEKEERGRGNFPDRFSARQFPNYSSELNVNALLLGDSALYLCASSLASDRGSYEQYFGPGTRLTVT.

This clonotype was counted a few times. The chain carries TRBV30 and TRBJ2-7; tentatively, D is TRBD2 (7 bases). Trimming shortened V by 7 bases and J by 2 bases, and 15 bases separated the two germline ends. Germline assignment: CDR1 GTSNPN and CDR2 SVGIG (reference sequence). The CDR3 has 13 residues. CDR3 in DNA: TGTGCCTCCAAGCGGGACACCACCTACGAGCAGTACTTC. It specifies CASKRDTTYEQYF.

This sequence joins TRBV20-1 and TRBJ1-2; D is undetermined. Germline lookup yields CDR1 DFQATT and CDR2 SNEGSKA (reference sequence). V was pared by 0 bases and J by 0 bases, with 8 bases between. The CDR3 covers 14 residues. The CDR3 bases are TGCAGTGCTAGAGAGACGGCAGCTAACTATGGCTACACCTTC. As protein: CSARETAANYGYTF.

The chain is built from TRBV2 and TRBJ2-5; 8 bases fit TRBD1. The J call is uncertain, as TRBJ2-7 better fits the DNA end. CDR1 and CDR2 (germline): SNHLY, FYNNEI. The CDR3 has 13 amino acids. CDR3 DNA sequence: TGTGCCAGAGGACAGGGAAGAACCTACGAGCAGTACTTC. This encodes CARGQGRTYEQYF.

V gene TRBV20-1 combines with J gene TRBJ2-1; TRBD2 agrees at 8 bases. Trimming removed 1 base from V and 1 base from J; junction bases left unmatched: 3. The germline V gene encodes CDR1 DFQATT and CDR2 SNEGSKA (reference sequence). CDR3 length equals 15 residues. This CDR3 reads CSARGLAISYNEQFF. CDR3 DNA sequence: TGCAGTGCTAGAGGACTAGCGATATCCTACAATGAGCAGTTCTTC.

The chain is built from TRBV11-2 and TRBJ2-4, with D tentatively TRBD1 (6 bases). V lost 0 bases, J lost 8 bases, and 23 bases lay in between. The CDR3 consists of 18 residues. CDR1 is SGHAT, CDR2 FQNNGV, per germline. The CDR3: CASSLDPGTITIRDIQYF. The DNA of the CDR3 is TGTGCCAGCAGCTTAGATCCAGGGACAATTACTATAAGGGACATTCAGTACTTC.

The chain's CDR3 is CASSQDTAGVGEKLFF. CDR3 nucleotides: TGCGCCAGCAGCCAAGATACGGCAGGGGTTGGTGAAAAACTGTTTTTT. The rearrangement links TRBV4-1 to TRBJ1-4, with D tentatively TRBD1 (6 bases). This CDR3 spans 16 amino acids. Trimming pared 0 bases from V and 7 bases from J, leaving 15 bases between. Germline-derived CDR1 and CDR2 are MGHRA and YSYEKL.

V and J are TRBV6-2 or TRBV6-3 and TRBJ1-3; 7 nucleotides agree with TRBD1. From germline, CDR1 is MNHEY and CDR2 SVGEGT. Trimming removed 2 bases from V and 3 bases from J; junction bases left unmatched: 4. CDR3 size: 15 residues. The CDR3 loop reads CASSYEGGVGNTIYF. CDR3 in DNA: TGTGCCAGCAGTTACGAAGGGGGCGTTGGAAACACCATATATTTT.